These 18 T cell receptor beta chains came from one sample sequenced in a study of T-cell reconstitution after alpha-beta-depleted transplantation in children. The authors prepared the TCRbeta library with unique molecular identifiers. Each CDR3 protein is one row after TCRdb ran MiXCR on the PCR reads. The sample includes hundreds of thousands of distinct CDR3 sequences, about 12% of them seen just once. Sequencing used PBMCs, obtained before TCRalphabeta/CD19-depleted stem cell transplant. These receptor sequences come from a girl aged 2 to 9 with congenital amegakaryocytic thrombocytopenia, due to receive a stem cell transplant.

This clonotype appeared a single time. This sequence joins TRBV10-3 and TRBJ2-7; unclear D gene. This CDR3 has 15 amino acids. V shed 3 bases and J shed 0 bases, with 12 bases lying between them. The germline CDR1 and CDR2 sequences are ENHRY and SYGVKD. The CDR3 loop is CAISERTVSSYEQYF. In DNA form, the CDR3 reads TGTGCCATCAGTGAACGGACGGTGAGCTCCTACGAGCAGTACTTC.

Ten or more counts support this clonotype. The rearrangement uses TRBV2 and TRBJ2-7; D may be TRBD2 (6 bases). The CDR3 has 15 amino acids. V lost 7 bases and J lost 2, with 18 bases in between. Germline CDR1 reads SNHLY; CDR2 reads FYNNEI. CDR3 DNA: TGTGCCAGCATATTACATGCGGGAACTACCTACGAGCAGTACTTC. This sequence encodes CASILHAGTTYEQYF. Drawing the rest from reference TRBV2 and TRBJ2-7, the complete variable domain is EPEVTQTPSHQVTQMGQEVILRCVPISNHLYFYWYRQILGQKVEFLVSFYNNEISEKSEIFDDQFSVERPDGSNFTLKIRSTKLEDSAMYFCASILHAGTTYEQYFGPGTRLTVT.

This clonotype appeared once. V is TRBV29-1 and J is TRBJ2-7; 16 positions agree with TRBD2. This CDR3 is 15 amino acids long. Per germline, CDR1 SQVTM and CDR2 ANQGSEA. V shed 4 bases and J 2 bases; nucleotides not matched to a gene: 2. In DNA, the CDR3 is TGCAGCGTTGGGGGACTAGCGGGAGGGCCCTACGAGCAGTACTTC. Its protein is CSVGGLAGGPYEQYF.

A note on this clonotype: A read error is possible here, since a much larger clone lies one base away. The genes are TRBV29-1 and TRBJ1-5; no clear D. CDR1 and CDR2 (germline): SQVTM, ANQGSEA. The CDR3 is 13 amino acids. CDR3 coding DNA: TGCAGCGTTGAAGACAGGCCGAATCAGCCCCAGCGTTTT. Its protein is CSVEDRPNQPQRF.

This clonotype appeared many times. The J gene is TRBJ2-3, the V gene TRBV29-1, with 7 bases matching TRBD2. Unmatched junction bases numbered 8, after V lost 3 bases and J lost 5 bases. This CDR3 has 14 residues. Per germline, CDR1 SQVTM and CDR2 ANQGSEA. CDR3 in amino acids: CSVEVAGVRDTQYF. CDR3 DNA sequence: TGCAGCGTTGAGGTGGCGGGGGTTCGAGATACGCAGTATTTT.

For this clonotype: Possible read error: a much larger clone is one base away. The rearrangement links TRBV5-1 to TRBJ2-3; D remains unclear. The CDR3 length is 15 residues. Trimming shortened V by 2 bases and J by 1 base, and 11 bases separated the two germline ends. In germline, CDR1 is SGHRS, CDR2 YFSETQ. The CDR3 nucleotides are TGCGCCAGCAGCTTTGTGGCTAGTCGCACAGATACGCAGTATTTT. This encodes CASSFVASRTDTQYF.

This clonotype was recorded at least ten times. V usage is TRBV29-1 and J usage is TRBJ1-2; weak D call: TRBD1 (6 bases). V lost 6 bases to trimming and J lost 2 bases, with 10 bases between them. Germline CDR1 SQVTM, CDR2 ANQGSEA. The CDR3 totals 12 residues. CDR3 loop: CSVEDSNYGYTF. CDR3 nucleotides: TGCAGCGTCGAGGACAGCAACTATGGCTACACCTTC.

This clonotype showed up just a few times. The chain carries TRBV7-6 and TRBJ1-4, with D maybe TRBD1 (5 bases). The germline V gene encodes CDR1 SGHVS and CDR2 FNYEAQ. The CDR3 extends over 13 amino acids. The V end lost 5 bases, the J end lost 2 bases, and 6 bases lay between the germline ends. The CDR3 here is CASSRDTNEKLFF. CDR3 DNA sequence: TGTGCCAGCAGCCGGGACACTAATGAAAAACTGTTTTTT.

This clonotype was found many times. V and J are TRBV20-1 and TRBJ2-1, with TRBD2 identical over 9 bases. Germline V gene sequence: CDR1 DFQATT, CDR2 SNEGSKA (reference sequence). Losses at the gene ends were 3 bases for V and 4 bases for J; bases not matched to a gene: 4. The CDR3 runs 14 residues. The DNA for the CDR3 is TGCAGTGCTAGTCCTAGCGGGACTTACAATGAGCAGTTCTTC. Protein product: CSASPSGTYNEQFF.

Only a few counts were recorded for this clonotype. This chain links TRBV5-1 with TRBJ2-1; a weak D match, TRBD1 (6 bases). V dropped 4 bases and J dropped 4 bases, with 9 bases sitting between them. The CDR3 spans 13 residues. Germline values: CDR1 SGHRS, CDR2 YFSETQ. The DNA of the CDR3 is TGCGCCAGCAGCATTGGACAGTACAATGAGCAGTTCTTC. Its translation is CASSIGQYNEQFF.

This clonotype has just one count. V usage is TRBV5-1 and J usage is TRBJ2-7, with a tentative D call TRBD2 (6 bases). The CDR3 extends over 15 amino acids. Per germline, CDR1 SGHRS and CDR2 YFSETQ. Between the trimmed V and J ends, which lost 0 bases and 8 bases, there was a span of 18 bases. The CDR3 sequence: CASSLAPGLMAKQYF. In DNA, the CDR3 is TGCGCCAGCAGCTTGGCCCCGGGACTCATGGCCAAGCAGTACTTC. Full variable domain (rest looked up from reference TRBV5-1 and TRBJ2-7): KAGVTQTPRYLIKTRGQQVTLSCSPISGHRSVSWYQQTPGQGLQFLFEYFSETQRNKGNFPGRFSGRQFSNSRSEMNVSTLELGDSALYLCASSLAPGLMAKQYFGPGTRLTVT.

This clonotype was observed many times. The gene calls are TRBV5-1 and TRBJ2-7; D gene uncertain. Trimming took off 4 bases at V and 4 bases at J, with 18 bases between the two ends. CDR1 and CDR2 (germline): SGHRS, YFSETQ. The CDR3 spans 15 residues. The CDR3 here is CASSLGPLERYEQYF. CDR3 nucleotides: TGCGCCAGCAGCCTCGGACCTCTCGAACGGTACGAGCAGTACTTC.

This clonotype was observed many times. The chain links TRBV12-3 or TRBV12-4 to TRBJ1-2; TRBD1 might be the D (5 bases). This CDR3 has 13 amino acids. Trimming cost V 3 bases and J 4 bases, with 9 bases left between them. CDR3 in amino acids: CASSFFGAYGYTF. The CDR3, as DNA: TGTGCCAGCAGTTTTTTCGGGGCCTATGGCTACACCTTC.

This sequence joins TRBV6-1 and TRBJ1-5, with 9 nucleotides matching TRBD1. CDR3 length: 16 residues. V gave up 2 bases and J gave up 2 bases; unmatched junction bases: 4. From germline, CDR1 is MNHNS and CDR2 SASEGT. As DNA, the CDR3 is TGTGCCAGCAGTGAAACAGGGGGCTGGGGCAATCAGCCCCAGCATTTT. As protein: CASSETGGWGNQPQHF.

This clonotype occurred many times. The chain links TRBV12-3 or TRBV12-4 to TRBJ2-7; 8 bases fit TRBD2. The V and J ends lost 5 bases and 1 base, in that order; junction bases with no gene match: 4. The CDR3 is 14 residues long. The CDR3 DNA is TGTGCCAGCAGTCCCATAGCGGGATCCTACGAGCAGTACTTC. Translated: CASSPIAGSYEQYF.

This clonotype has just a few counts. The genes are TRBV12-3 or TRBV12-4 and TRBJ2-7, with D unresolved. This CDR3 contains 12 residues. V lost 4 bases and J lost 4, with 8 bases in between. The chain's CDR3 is CASSSDQYEQYF. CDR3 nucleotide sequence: TGTGCCAGCAGTTCAGATCAGTACGAGCAGTACTTC.

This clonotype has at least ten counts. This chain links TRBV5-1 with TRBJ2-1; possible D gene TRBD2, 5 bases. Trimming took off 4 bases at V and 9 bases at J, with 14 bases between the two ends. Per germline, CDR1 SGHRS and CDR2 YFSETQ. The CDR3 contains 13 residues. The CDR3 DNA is TGCGCCAGCAGCGAACTAGAACTTATTGAGCAGTTCTTC. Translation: CASSELELIEQFF.

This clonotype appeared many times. This CDR3 is CSARGVQDRKETQYF. CDR3 nucleotide sequence: TGCAGTGCTAGAGGCGTACAAGACAGGAAAGAGACCCAGTACTTC. V usage is TRBV20-1 and J usage is TRBJ2-5; possibly TRBD1 for D (6 bases). V lost 1 base, J lost 3 bases, and 15 bases lay in between. The germline gives CDR1 DFQATT, CDR2 SNEGSKA (reference sequence). The CDR3 loop spans 15 amino acids.